This T cell receptor (beta chain) was found in a study of T cell responses to AZD1222 COVID-19 vaccine. Overall study results and limits: Seropositive status at baseline applied to only five to seven AZD1222 recipients. Recipients of two AZD1222 doses showed rising Spike-specific TCR breadth and depth. Targeting of unmutated variant regions was reportedly seen in nearly half of spike-specific TCRs. In all cases, repertoires were sampled only after the peak T cell response.

Concerning this clone: The antigen remains unidentified.

TCRdb keeps only in-frame clones here, not all; method: immunoSEQ multiplex PCR. The sample holds 77,000 or so clones, about nine tenths seen once. This TCR was recovered from an adult who received the AZD1222 COVID-19 vaccine. Sequences were derived from peripheral blood, sampled 28 days after the second AZD1222 dose.

The CDR3 DNA follows: TGTGCCAGCAGCTTCCCAGTAGTCATCGCCGGGGAGCTGTTTTTT. This codes for CASSFPVVIAGELFF. The chain joins TRBV7-9 to TRBJ2-2; D is ambiguous. Trimming took 3 bases from V and 6 from J, leaving 14 bases between them. The CDR3 contains 15 residues. Germline V gives CDR1 SEHNR, CDR2 FQNEAQ (reference sequence).